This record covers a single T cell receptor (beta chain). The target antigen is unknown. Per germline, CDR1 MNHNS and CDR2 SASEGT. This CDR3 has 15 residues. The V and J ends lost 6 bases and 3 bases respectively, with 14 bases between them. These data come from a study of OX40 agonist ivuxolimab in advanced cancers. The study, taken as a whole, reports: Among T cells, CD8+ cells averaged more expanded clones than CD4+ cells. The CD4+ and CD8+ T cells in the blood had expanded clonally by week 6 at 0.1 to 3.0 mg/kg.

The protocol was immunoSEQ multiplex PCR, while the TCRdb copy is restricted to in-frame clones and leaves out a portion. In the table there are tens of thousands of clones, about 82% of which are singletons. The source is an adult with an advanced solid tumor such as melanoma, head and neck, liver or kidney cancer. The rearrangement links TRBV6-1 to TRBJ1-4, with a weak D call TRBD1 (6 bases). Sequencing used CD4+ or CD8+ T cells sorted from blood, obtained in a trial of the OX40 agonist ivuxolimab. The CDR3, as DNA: TGTGCCAGCAGGAGGGGGTCAGGGTCTAATGAAAAACTGTTTTTT. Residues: CASRRGSGSNEKLFF.